The 9 T cell receptor beta chains listed next were all sequenced from one sample in a study of beta chain features in type 1 diabetes. The isolated RNA, all of it, was reverse transcribed, so expressed TCRB transcripts were what got sequenced. Sequenced by immunoSEQ multiplex PCR; TCRdb stores in-frame clones only, minus some. The table includes about 230,000 clones, over 7.5% detected once. The specimen sequenced was naive CD4+ T cells from blood. The receptors were sampled from a woman between 18 and 30 years old in good health.

The rearrangement joins TRBV10-3 to TRBJ2-7, with 9 bases that match TRBD2. Germline V gene sequence: CDR1 ENHRY, CDR2 SYGVKD. The V and J ends lost 0 bases and 12 bases, in that order; junction bases with no gene match: 12. The CDR3 loop spans 15 amino acids. CDR3 DNA sequence: TGTGCCATCAGTGAGTCCGGACCCATAGCGGGAGTTAGGTACTTC. Translation: CAISESGPIAGVRYF.

This chain connects TRBV5-1 to TRBJ2-7; D is ambiguous. V lost 3 bases and J lost 3, with 4 bases in between. The CDR3 contains 11 residues. Germline lookup yields CDR1 SGHRS and CDR2 YFSETQ. CDR3 amino acids: CASSSNYEQYF. In DNA, the CDR3 is TGCGCCAGCAGCTCCAACTACGAGCAGTACTTC.

In this sample, this clone turned up a few times. The chain combines TRBV7-2 with TRBJ1-5; D might be TRBD1 (6 bases). V gave up 6 bases and J gave up 0 bases, with 15 bases separating them. From germline, CDR1 is SGHTA and CDR2 FQGNSA. The CDR3 runs to 16 residues. CDR3 residues: CASSWTAANSNQPQHF. CDR3 coding DNA: TGTGCCAGCAGTTGGACAGCCGCTAATAGCAATCAGCCCCAGCATTTT.

This clone was recorded a few times. The CDR3 DNA reads as TGTGCCAGCAGCCCTCCGGACAGGAGCCATGAAAAACTGTTTTTT. Protein sequence: CASSPPDRSHEKLFF. V is TRBV5-6 and J is TRBJ1-4, with 7 bases identical to TRBD1. J gave up 6 bases and V 4 bases, and 9 bases lay outside the gene matches. The CDR3 runs 15 residues. Germline CDR1 reads SGHDT; CDR2 reads YYEEEE. Full variable domain (missing parts from reference TRBV5-6 and TRBJ1-4): DAGVTQSPTHLIKTRGQQVTLRCSPKSGHDTVSWYQQALGQGPQFIFQYYEEEERQRGNFPDRFSGHQFPNYSSELNVNALLLGDSALYLCASSPPDRSHEKLFFGSGTQLSVL.

A few counts support this clone. The chain's CDR3 is CASSLGGGDYQPQHF. The CDR3 DNA reads as TGCGCCAGCAGCTTGGGCGGCGGAGACTATCAGCCCCAGCATTTT. This chain uses TRBV5-1 with TRBJ1-5; no reliable D call. The ends were cut back, 0 bases at V and 5 bases at J, with 12 bases in the middle. Germline V CDR1 and CDR2: SGHRS, YFSETQ. The CDR3 runs to 15 residues. Full variable domain (missing parts from reference TRBV5-1 and TRBJ1-5): KAGVTQTPRYLIKTRGQQVTLSCSPISGHRSVSWYQQTPGQGLQFLFEYFSETQRNKGNFPGRFSGRQFSNSRSEMNVSTLELGDSALYLCASSLGGGDYQPQHFGDGTRLSIL.

The chain joins TRBV5-1 to TRBJ1-1; TRBD1 matches 7 bases. After removal of 4 bases from V and 1 base from J, the junction contained 7 bases not matched to a gene. The CDR3 has 15 amino acids. Per the germline V gene, CDR1 is SGHRS and CDR2 is YFSETQ. The CDR3 nucleotides are TGCGCCAGCAGCATCCGGACAGGAGAGAACACTGAAGCTTTCTTT. Encoded protein: CASSIRTGENTEAFF.

This clone was counted a few times. The gene calls are TRBV19 and TRBJ2-7, with 10 positions matching TRBD2. From germline, CDR1 is LNHDA and CDR2 SQIVND (reference sequence). This CDR3 has 14 amino acids. V shed 5 bases and J 9 bases; nucleotides not matched to a gene: 10. The DNA for the CDR3 is TGTGCCAGTAGTGCAAGCGGGAGGGCCCTCGGGCAGTACTTC. Its protein product is CASSASGRALGQYF.

This chain uses TRBV10-3 with TRBJ2-2; D is unresolved. V was pared by 3 bases and J by 6 bases, with 8 bases between. The CDR3 is made up of 13 amino acids. Germline V CDR1 and CDR2: ENHRY, SYGVKD. The CDR3 sequence: CAISDWRSGELFF. The CDR3 nucleotides are TGTGCCATCAGTGACTGGCGGTCCGGGGAGCTGTTTTTT.

This rearrangement joins TRBV5-1 to TRBJ2-5, with 7 bases matching TRBD1. CDR1 and CDR2 (germline): SGHRS, YFSETQ. V dropped 0 bases and J dropped 2; count of bases not matched to a gene: 4. The CDR3 is 15 residues long. The CDR3 region has the DNA TGCGCCAGCAGCTTGGGAGGGACAGCTCAAGAGACCCAGTACTTC. This translates into CASSLGGTAQETQYF.